This TCR beta chain was recorded in a study of T cell responses to AZD1222 COVID-19 vaccine. Assay: immunoSEQ multiplex PCR; the TCRdb copy retains only in-frame clones and omits some. The table has tens of thousands of clones, about 78% seen once. CDR3 size: 15 residues. Germline values: CDR1 SGHVT, CDR2 SQSDAQ. J gave up 8 bases and V 3 bases, and 5 bases lay outside the gene matches. Sequencing used peripheral blood, obtained on day 0 of AZD1222 vaccination. This sequence joins TRBV7-4 and TRBJ1-4, with 11 bases that match TRBD1. The receptor comes from an adult in good health. In DNA form, the CDR3 reads TGTGCCAGCAGCTTTACCGGGACAGGGGGGGAAAAACTGTTTTTT. It encodes CASSFTGTGGEKLFF.